This T cell receptor beta chain is drawn from a study of shared clonotypes between healthy human individuals (dated by TCRdb to 2020 to 2021). Context from the whole study: Three men and two women, aged 18 to 49 years, made up the cohort. Different laboratories and diverse techniques were used to prepare libraries and sequence TCR repertoires, to increase sequencing depth and limit assay-specific biases. Per donor, three plates each were used for CD4 naive and CD4 memory, two for CD8 naive, and one for CD8 memory. Per donor, leukapheresis produced somewhere between about 0.94 and 9.5 billion PBMCs. Blood TCR repertoires of four to six healthy adults were deeply sequenced to estimate repertoire size and the extent of clonotype sharing between individuals.

The count of this clone is one. It lacks a known antigen. Base-call qualities are not available, and no considerably larger clone is one nucleotide away. What the authors observed across the whole study: Sampling was restricted to blood, and TCR repertoires in tissues likely differ from the TCR repertoires found in blood. Pairwise subsampling led to the expectation that sequencing depth would affect the degree of clonotype sharing among donors. The small number of donors limited the genetic and exposure-history diversity represented. When a handful of donors were compared, the shared fraction of clonotypes was around 4.6% for naive CD4, 3% to 4% for naive CD8, about 2.5% for memory CD4, and about 0.36% for memory CD8. Naive subsets generally had larger estimated clonotype richness than memory subsets. Compared with non-shared clonotypes, clonotypes shared by all four sorted-subset donors had higher generation probabilities. Incomplete sequencing was indicated by rarefaction of sorted-subset datasets, despite the large sequencing depth.

Healthy HIV-negative adults with no recently reported acute infections or vaccinations were included as donors. All donors were Caucasian adults living in Nashville, Tennessee, USA. CD4+ T cells were enriched by magnetic negative selection, after which naive cells were positively selected on CD45RA and the negative fraction was taken as the memory subset. Blood was obtained by leukapheresis, after which PBMCs were separated by Ficoll-Histopaque density gradient centrifugation and cryopreserved in liquid nitrogen vapor phase. Analytical flow cytometry was used to check the purity and quantity of every magnetically sorted T cell population. Genomic DNA was isolated from each sorted fraction and quantified by UV absorbance on a Nanodrop 2000c. From the cysteine up to the phenylalanine, the CDR3 has a length of 11 residues. Only CDR3 DNA remains: 33 bases, in frame from the first base. V drops 8 bases and J drops 3 bases, leaving 8 bases in between. The germline V gene supplies CDR1 MNHEY and CDR2 SVGAGI.

Using the deep immunoSEQ assay, TCR CDR3 regions were amplified from genomic DNA by multiplex PCR. Extracted genomic DNA from each cell subset was spread evenly across all wells of several immunoSEQ 96-well plates, with each plate serving as a replicate. For sorted subsets, each replicate PCR was loaded with 200 ng genomic DNA, equivalent to roughly 30,000 T cell genomes. Purified libraries were quantified with a Qubit 3.0 fluorometer, sized on a Bioanalyzer 2100, and re-quantified with the KAPA Library Quantification kit. Every immunoSEQ 96-well plate was sequenced on a dedicated single-read 150-cycle Illumina NextSeq 550 flow cell. In the original analysis: Because the immunoSEQ output held only junctional sequences and lacked quality scores, the filtering could not match the filtering applied to full-length reads. To assign V/J genes and CDR3, sequences were annotated against IMGT germline references using PyIR, a Python wrapper for IgBLAST v1.9. Any read was removed if the V/J assignment was weak (E-value above 1e-6), the CDR3 was missing, or the read contained stop codons, out-of-frame junctions, or ambiguous translated residues. A V3J clonotype was defined by an identical inferred V gene, J gene, and CDR3 amino acid sequence. To compute the percentage overlap between repertoires, the number of shared unique clonotypes was divided by the size of the smaller repertoire. Three approaches were used to assess repertoire richness: RTK rarefaction, the Chao1 estimator, and Recon v2.1 estimates of unobserved clonotypes. For all TCRbeta clonotypes obtained by the gDNA method from a handful of donors, generation probabilities were computed with OLGA. TCRdb provides this immuneACCESS table in a form limited to in-frame rearrangements. Some clones are lacking; in checked studies, under half of them reflect an unresolved V gene, and why the rest are absent is not known. V and J calls and clone size follow that table, whereas D and trimming were derived from the DNA. Across this sample there are 2 million or so clones, with 95% seen only once. Roughly 0.13% of the sample is in the top ten clones.

The sequence was obtained from a man between 18 and 35 years old in good health. Rearrangement joined TRBV6-5 to TRBJ2-7, and the D gene may be TRBD2, 5 bases matching. Sequenced material: naive CD4+ T cells sorted from blood. According to the study, the label for this sample's cell subset or site signals: CD45RA+ positively selected. CDR3 protein: CASQRDYEQYF. The DNA reads TGTGCCAGCCAGAGGGACTACGAGCAGTACTTC.